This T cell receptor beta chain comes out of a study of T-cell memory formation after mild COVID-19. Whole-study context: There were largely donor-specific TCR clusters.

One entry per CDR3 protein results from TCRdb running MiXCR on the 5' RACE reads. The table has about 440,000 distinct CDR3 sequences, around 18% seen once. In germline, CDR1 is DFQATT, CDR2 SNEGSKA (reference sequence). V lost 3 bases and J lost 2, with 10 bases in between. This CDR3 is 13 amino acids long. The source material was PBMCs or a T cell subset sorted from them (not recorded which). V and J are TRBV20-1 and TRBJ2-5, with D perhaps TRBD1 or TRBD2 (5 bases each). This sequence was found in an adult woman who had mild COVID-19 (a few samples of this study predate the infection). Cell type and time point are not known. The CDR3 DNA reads TGCAGTGCTAGTGGGACCATACAAGAGACCCAGTACTTC. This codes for CSASGTIQETQYF.